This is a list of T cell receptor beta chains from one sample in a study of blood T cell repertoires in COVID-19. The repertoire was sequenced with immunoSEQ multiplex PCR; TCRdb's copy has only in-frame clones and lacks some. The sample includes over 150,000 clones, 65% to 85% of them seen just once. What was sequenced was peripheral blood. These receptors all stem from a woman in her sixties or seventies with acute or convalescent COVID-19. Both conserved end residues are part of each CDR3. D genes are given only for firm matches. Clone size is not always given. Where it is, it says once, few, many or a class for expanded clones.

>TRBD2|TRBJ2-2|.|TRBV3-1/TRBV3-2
TGTGCCAGCAGCCAAGATGGGGCCCTAGCGGTCCTTACCGGGGAGCTGTTTTTT
CASSQDGALAVLTGELFF
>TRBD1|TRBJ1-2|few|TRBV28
TGTGCCAGCAAAGAATCCTCGACAGGGCTCTATGGCTACACCTTC
CASKESSTGLYGYTF
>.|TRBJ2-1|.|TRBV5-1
TGCGCCAGCAGCTTATCCGACAGGAGCTCCTACAATGAGCAGTTCTTC
CASSLSDRSSYNEQFF
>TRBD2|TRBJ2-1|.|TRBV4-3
TGCGCCAGCAGCCAAGAGGTCGGGGGGGCGGTAAGCTCCTACAATGAGCAGTTCTTC
CASSQEVGGAVSSYNEQFF
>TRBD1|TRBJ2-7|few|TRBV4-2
TGTGCCAGCAGCCCAACAGGGGGCGGCGAGCAGTACTTC
CASSPTGGGEQYF
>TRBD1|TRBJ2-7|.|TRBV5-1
TGCGCCAGCAGCTCCGGACAGGGTTCCTACGAGCAGTACTTC
CASSSGQGSYEQYF
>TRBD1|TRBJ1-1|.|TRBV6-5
TGTGCCAGTCCGGGACAGGGTTGGGGCACTGAAGCTTTCTTT
CASPGQGWGTEAFF
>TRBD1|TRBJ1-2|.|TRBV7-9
TGTGCCAGCAGCCATACCGGGACAGGGTTTCCCTATGGCTACACCTTC
CASSHTGTGFPYGYTF
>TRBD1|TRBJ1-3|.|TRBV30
TGTGCCGGGGGACAGGGCTCTGGAAACACCATATATTTT
CAGGQGSGNTIYF
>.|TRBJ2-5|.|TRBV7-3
TGTGCCAGCAGCTTAAATCGGGCAGGGCAAGAGACCCAGTACTTC
CASSLNRAGQETQYF
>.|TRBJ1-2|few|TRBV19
TGTGCCAGTAGTATTCAGGGTAGCTATGGCTACACCTTC
CASSIQGSYGYTF
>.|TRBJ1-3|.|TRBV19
TGTGCCAGTAGACGACAGGTTGCCTCTGGAAACACCATATATTTT
CASRRQVASGNTIYF
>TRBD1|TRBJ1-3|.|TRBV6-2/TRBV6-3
TGTGCCAGCAGTTACGGGCGGGACAGCCTTTGGGCTGGAAACACCATATATTTT
CASSYGRDSLWAGNTIYF
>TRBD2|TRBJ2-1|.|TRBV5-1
TGCGCCAGCACCCCGGGAGAGACTAGCGGGTACAATGAGCAGTTCTTC
CASTPGETSGYNEQFF
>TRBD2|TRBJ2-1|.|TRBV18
TGTGCCAGCTCCCTCAGCGGGGTCGTCAGCAATGAGCAGTTCTTC
CASSLSGVVSNEQFF
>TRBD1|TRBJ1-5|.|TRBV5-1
TGCGCCAGCAGCTTAGGGACAGGGAATCAGCCCCAGCATTTT
CASSLGTGNQPQHF
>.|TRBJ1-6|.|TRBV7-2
TGTGCCAGCAGCTTTAGCGGGCTTGGGCATTCACCCCTCCACTTT
CASSFSGLGHSPLHF
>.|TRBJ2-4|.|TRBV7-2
TGTGCCAGCAGCTTAGACCAACTGGTCGGCATTCAGTACTTC
CASSLDQLVGIQYF
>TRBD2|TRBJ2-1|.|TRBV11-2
TGTGCCAGCAGCTTAGACGGACTAGCGGGGAATGAGCAGTTCTTC
CASSLDGLAGNEQFF
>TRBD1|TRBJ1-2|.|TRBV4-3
TGCGCCAGCAGCCACGGACAGGGAAACTATGGCTACACCTTC
CASSHGQGNYGYTF
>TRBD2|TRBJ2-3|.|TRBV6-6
TGTGCCAGCAGGCGACGGACTAGCGGGGATACAGATACGCAGTATTTT
CASRRRTSGDTDTQYF
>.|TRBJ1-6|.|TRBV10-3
TGTGCCATCCACAGCTCCTATAATTCACCCCTCCACTTT
CAIHSSYNSPLHF
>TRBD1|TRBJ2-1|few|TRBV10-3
TGTGCCATCAGGGGGGGACAGGGTGGCTACAATGAGCAGTTCTTC
CAIRGGQGGYNEQFF
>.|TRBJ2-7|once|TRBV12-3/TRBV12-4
TGTGCCAGCAGTTTGGTAGTCTACGAGCAGTACTTC
CASSLVVYEQYF
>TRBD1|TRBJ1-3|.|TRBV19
TGTGCCAGTACCCTCGGGACAGCTGGAAACACCATATATTTT
CASTLGTAGNTIYF
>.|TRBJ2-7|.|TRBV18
TGTGCCAGCTCACCGACTGCTTACTACGAGCAGTACTTC
CASSPTAYYEQYF
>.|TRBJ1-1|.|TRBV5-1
TGCGCCAGCAGCTTGGTCCGGGGGAACACTGAAGCTTTCTTT
CASSLVRGNTEAFF
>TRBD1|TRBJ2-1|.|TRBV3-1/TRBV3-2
TGTGCCAGCAGCCAAGAAGCCCCAGGGGGCGTCCACAATGAGCAGTTCTTC
CASSQEAPGGVHNEQFF
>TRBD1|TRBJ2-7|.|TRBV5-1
TGCGCCAGCAGCATGAGCCTGGGACAGGGAGCCGAGCAGTACTTC
CASSMSLGQGAEQYF
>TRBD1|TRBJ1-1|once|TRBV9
TGTGCCTCCTCAGGACAGGAGAACACTGAAGCTTTCTTT
CASSGQENTEAFF
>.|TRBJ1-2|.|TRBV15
TGTGCCACCAGCAGAGATAGACAGATAGGAAATGGCTACACCTTC
CATSRDRQIGNGYTF
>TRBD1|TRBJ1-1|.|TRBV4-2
TGTGCCAGCAGCGGACAGGGACAGGGATATCGGGCTTTCTTT
CASSGQGQGYRAFF
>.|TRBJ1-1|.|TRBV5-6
TGTGCCAGCAGCTTGTTCAGGCCTCGAGCGGACACTGAAGCTTTCTTT
CASSLFRPRADTEAFF
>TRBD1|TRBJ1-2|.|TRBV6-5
TGTGCCAGCAGAGTCACAGGGGGGGGTGGCTACACCTTC
CASRVTGGGGYTF
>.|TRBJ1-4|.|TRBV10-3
TGTGCCATCAGGGGGGGTGAAAAACTGTTTTTT
CAIRGGEKLFF
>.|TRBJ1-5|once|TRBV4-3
TGCGCCAGCAGCCAAGGGGGGGGCCAGCCCCAGCATTTT
CASSQGGGQPQHF
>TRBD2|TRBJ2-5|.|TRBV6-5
TGTGCCAGCAGTTACTGGAGGACTAGCAGCCAGACCCAGTACTTC
CASSYWRTSSQTQYF
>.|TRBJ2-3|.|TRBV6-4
TGTGCCAGCAGTGACAGGGGGTCTAGCACAGATACGCAGTATTTT
CASSDRGSSTDTQYF
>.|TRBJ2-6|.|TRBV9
TGTGCCAGCAGCGTAGAGTCCAGGGTGGGGGCCAACGTCCTGACTTTC
CASSVESRVGANVLTF
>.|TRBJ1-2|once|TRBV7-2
TGTGCCAGCAGCTTAGATAACAGGGCTAGGTATTATGGCTACACCTTC
CASSLDNRARYYGYTF
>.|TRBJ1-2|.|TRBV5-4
TGTGCCAGCAGCTTGGTAGTGGAGGATAGGTATGGCTACACCTTC
CASSLVVEDRYGYTF
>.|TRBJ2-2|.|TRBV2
TGTGCCAGCAGTGGGGGGACTCGGGGGACCGGGGAGCTGTTTTTT
CASSGGTRGTGELFF
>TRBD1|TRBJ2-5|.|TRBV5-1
TGCGCCAGCAGCTTGGGACAGGGGGCAGAGACCCAGTACTTC
CASSLGQGAETQYF
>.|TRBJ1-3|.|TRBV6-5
TGTGCCAGCAGTTACTCGTTACGGGCTGGAAACACCATATATTTT
CASSYSLRAGNTIYF
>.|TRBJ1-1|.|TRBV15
TGTGCCACCAGCAGAGATTCCTGGGGGCGTACTGAAGCTTTCTTT
CATSRDSWGRTEAFF
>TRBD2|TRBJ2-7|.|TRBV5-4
TGTGCCAGCAGCTTGTTTAGCGGGGGGGACGAGCAGTACTTC
CASSLFSGGDEQYF
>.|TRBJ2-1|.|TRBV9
TGTGCCAGCAGCGCGGGAGATTACAATGAGCAGTTCTTC
CASSAGDYNEQFF
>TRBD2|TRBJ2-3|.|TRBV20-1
TGCAGTGCTAGTGCAGTTACTAGCGGGGGATCAGATACGCAGTATTTT
CSASAVTSGGSDTQYF
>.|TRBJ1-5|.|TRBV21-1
TGTGCCAGCAGCACGAAGGACAGGGATATCCGGCCCCAGCATTTT
CASSTKDRDIRPQHF
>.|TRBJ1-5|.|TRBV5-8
TGTGCCAGCAGCTTGGGCGCCCGCGGTGGTCAGCCCCAGCATTTT
CASSLGARGGQPQHF
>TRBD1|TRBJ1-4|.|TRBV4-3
TGCGCCAGCAGCCAAGATAGAGTGGACAGGGGGCGAGAAAAACTGTTTTTT
CASSQDRVDRGREKLFF
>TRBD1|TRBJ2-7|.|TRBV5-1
TGCGCCAGCAGCTTGGCCTCCGGGACAGGAGCCTACGAGCAGTACTTC
CASSLASGTGAYEQYF
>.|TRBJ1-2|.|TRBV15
TGTGCCACCAGCAGATCCCAAGTAGGGGTCCCCTATGGCTACACCTTC
CATSRSQVGVPYGYTF